These T cell receptor beta chains were read from a single sample in a study of T-cell reconstitution after alpha-beta-depleted transplantation in children. TCRdb fed the PCR reads into MiXCR, producing one record per CDR3 protein. The sample consists of about 22,000 distinct CDR3 sequences, 11% of them appearing once. Sequencing used PBMCs from the stem cell graft donor, obtained from the stem cell graft. The receptor set was obtained from a human donor who donated a stem cell graft to a child with chronic granulomatous disease. Each CDR3 is given without its conserved first and last residue.

>TRBV21-1
ASRTGTPGEETQY
>TRBV7-3
ASSLTLGPSTDTQY
>TRBV20-1
SARDQLASSNQPQH
>TRBV15
ATSRVASASGELF
>TRBV5-1
ASSPDLGARFA
>TRBV7-8
ASSLEGVTYNEQF
>TRBV2
ASRELAGGQETQY
>TRBV11-2
ASSLGHKAIEQY
>TRBV18
ASSPPVGTSRRWIEETQY
>TRBV5-1
ASSPRGAPFETQY
>TRBV4-3
ASSPSPATNEKLF
>TRBV7-6
ASSLATSRNTGELF
>TRBV10-2
ASNYRDRPYEAF
>TRBV12-3/TRBV12-4
ASSFKGRAF
>TRBV18
ASSPLDRGTEAF
>TRBV7-3
ASSLRGGSPSEDTQY
>TRBV14
ASSQGDLTSGRIRETQY
>TRBV12-3/TRBV12-4
ASRDRQSGYT
>TRBV20-1
SASGGTGNTIY
>TRBV11-2
ASSLDSSLYNEQF
>TRBV7-9
ASSQTGEAF
>TRBV7-2
ASSREVGFETQY
>TRBV20-1
SARGSSGEDLEQY
>TRBV20-1
SAKGMLWIEAF
>TRBV28
ASRRYGANEKLF
>TRBV18
ASSKGQANTGELF
>TRBV6-2/TRBV6-3
ASSEAPGDTQY
>TRBV12-3/TRBV12-4
ASTLVGTPNTGELF
>TRBV2
ASEQIGSEEQY
>TRBV20-1
SALQDGRAGAFYNEQF
>TRBV9
ASSGTGSRETQY
>TRBV18
ASSETILQETQY
>TRBV11-2
ASSLDRSLSSYNEQF
>TRBV7-2
ASSPAGGYEQY
>TRBV28
ASSLRVSFFTYEQY
>TRBV2
ASSEGLAGDNEQF
>TRBV6-2/TRBV6-3
ASSYEVNTGELF
>TRBV11-2
ASSLDRWLRANIQY
>TRBV12-3/TRBV12-4
ASSLGPGTYTEAF
>TRBV5-1
ASSSGVAGGDYNEQF
>TRBV6-2/TRBV6-3
ASSQKWNTEAF
>TRBV20-1
SASRGDHIGAF
>TRBV24-1
ATSDPTGTDTQY
>TRBV9
ASSKGTESSYNSPLH
>TRBV12-3/TRBV12-4
ASSLAGQGYGYT
>TRBV5-6
ASSLWPADYGYT
>TRBV29-1
STTQGQETQY
>TRBV28
ASTTWVGTATDTQY
>TRBV4-2
ASSQESTSLETQY
>TRBV20-1
SARDEADTGELF
>TRBV11-2
ASSWGGYEQY
>TRBV4-2
ASSQGTFSYEQY
>TRBV28
ASSFYRLVPGELF
>TRBV29-1
SVSSGVGAGGTEAF